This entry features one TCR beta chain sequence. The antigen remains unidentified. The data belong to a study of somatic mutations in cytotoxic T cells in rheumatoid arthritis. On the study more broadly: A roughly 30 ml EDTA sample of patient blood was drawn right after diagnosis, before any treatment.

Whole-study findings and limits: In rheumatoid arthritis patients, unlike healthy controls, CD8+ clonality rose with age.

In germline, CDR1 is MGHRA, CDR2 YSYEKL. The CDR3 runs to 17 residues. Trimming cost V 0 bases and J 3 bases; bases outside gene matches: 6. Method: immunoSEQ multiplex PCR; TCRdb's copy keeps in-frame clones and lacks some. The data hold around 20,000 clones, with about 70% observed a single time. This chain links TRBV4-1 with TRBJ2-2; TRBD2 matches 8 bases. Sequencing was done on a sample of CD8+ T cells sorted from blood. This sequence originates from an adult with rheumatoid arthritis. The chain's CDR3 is CASSQDRLAGHTGELFF. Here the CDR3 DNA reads TGCGCCAGCAGCCAAGATAGGCTAGCGGGTCACACCGGGGAGCTGTTTTTT.